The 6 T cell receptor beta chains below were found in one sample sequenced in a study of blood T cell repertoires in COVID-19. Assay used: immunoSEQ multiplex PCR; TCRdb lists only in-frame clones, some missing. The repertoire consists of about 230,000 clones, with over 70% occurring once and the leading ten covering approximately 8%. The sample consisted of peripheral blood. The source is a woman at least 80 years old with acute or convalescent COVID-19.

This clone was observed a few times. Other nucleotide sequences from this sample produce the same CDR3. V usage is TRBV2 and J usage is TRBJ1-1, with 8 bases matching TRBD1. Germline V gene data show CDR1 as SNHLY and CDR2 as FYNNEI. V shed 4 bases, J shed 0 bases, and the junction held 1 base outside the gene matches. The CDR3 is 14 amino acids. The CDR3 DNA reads TGTGCCAGCAGTGTGGACAGGGTGAACACTGAAGCTTTCTTT. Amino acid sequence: CASSVDRVNTEAFF.

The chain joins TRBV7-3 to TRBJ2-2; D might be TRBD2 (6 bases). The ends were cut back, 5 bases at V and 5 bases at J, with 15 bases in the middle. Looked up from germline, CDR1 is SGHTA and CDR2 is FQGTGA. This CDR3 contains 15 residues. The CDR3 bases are TGTGCCAGCAGCCCGGGACTCCCAGTGACCGGGGAGCTGTTTTTT. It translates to CASSPGLPVTGELFF. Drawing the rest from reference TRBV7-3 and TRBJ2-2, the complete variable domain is GAGVSQTPSNKVTEKGKYVELRCDPISGHTALYWYRQSLGQGPEFLIYFQGTGAADDSGLPNDRFFAVRPEGSVSTLKIQRTERGDSAVYLCASSPGLPVTGELFFGEGSRLTVL.

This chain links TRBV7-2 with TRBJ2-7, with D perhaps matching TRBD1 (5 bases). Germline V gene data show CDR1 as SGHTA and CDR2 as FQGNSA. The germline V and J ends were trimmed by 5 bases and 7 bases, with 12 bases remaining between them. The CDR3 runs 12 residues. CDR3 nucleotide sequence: TGTGCCAGCAGCCCAGGGCTGGGGGAGCAGTACTTC. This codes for CASSPGLGEQYF. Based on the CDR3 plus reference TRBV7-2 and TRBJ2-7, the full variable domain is GAGVSQSPSNKVTEKGKDVELRCDPISGHTALYWYRQSLGQGLEFLIYFQGNSAPDKSGLPSDRFSAERTGGSVSTLTIQRTQQEDSAVYLCASSPGLGEQYFGPGTRLTVT.

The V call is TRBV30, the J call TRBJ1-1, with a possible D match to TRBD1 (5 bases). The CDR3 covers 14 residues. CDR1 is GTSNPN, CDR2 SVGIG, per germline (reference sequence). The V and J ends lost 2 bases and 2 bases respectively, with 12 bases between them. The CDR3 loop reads CAWSPLTVNTEAFF. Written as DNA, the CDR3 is TGTGCCTGGAGTCCCCTGACAGTAAACACTGAAGCTTTCTTT.

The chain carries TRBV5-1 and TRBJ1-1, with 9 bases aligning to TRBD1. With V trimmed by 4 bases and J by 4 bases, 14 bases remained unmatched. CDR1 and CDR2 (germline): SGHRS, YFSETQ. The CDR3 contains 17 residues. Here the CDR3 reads CASSIGTGYPGTTEAFF. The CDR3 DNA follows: TGCGCCAGCAGCATCGGGACAGGGTACCCGGGTACCACTGAAGCTTTCTTT.

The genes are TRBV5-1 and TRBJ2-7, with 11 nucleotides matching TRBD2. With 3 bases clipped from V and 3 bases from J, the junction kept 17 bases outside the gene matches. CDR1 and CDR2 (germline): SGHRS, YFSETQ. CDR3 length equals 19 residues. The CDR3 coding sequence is TGCGCCAGCAGCTCCTCAACTAGCGGGGGCCCCATAACCTACTACGAGCAGTACTTC. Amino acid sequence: CASSSSTSGGPITYYEQYF.